This T cell receptor (beta chain) was observed in a study of blood T cell repertoires in COVID-19. For the study at large: Nucleic acid was either cDNA or gDNA, and it came from T cells, B-cell-depleted T cells, or PBMCs.

The CDR3 extends over 13 amino acids. Trimming removed 6 bases from V and 4 bases from J, with 12 bases in between. Germline values: CDR1 ENHRY, CDR2 SYGVKD. This clone was observed a handful of times. Data came from immunoSEQ multiplex PCR; TCRdb stores just in-frame clones and leaves some out. The sample consists of 130,000 to 150,000 clones, about 80% of them appearing once. This clonotype originated in a woman of 80 years or more in a cohort sampled during active or convalescent COVID-19. The V gene is TRBV10-3, the J gene TRBJ1-1, with a possible D match to TRBD1 (5 bases). Input material: peripheral blood. This chain's CDR3 is CAISYPGGTEAFF. As DNA, the CDR3 is TGTGCCATCAGCTACCCCGGGGGCACTGAAGCTTTCTTT.